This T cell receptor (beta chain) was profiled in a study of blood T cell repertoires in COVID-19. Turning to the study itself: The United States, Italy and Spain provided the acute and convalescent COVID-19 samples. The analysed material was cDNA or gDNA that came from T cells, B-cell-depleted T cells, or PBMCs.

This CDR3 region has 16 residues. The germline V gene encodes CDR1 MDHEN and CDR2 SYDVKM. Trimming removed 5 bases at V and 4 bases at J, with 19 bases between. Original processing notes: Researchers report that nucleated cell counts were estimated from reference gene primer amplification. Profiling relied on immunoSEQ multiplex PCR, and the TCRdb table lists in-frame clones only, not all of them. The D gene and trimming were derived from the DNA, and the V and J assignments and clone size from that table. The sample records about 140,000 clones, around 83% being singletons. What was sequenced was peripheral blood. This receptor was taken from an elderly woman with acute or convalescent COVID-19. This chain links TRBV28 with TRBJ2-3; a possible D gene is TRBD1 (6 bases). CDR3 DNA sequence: TGTGCCAGCAGTAGGCCAACAGGGCGAGGCGCAGATACGCAGTATTTT. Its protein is CASSRPTGRGADTQYF.